The 10 T cell receptor beta chains below all came from one sample that was sequenced in a study of blood T cells in healthy people across ages. It was with a sample-barcoded 5' primer and a J-beta primer mix that a second PCR of about 7 to 12 cycles was run. One entry per CDR3 protein, called by TCRdb with MiXCR from the 5' RACE reads. The data hold some 700,000 distinct CDR3 sequences, with 35% to 45% observed a single time. Sequenced input: blood. The receptors shown here come from an older woman in good health.

The sample holds a few counts of this clonotype. The chain is built from TRBV6-5 and TRBJ2-2; D call uncertain. Germline lookup yields CDR1 MNHEY and CDR2 SVGAGI. V gave up 6 bases and J gave up 7 bases, with 12 bases separating them. The CDR3 extends over 13 amino acids. The CDR3 DNA is TGTGCCAGCAGCGTAGAATCGCGCGGGGAGCTGTTTTTT. Its translation is CASSVESRGELFF.

The J gene is TRBJ2-2, the V gene TRBV12-3 or TRBV12-4; TRBD1 is a possible D gene (5 bases). Between the trimmed V and J ends, which lost 3 bases and 2 bases, there was a span of 13 bases. The CDR3 contains 16 residues. The CDR3 protein is CASSFSSRVNTGELFF. The CDR3 DNA reads TGTGCCAGCAGTTTTTCGTCCAGGGTCAACACCGGGGAGCTGTTTTTT.

As for this clonotype: A much larger clone differs by one base, so this may be a read error. V usage is TRBV7-2 and J usage is TRBJ2-5; D is ambiguous. The last part of the DNA fits TRBJ2-1 better; the J call may be wrong. The CDR3 consists of 12 residues. Per germline, CDR1 SGHTA and CDR2 FQGNSA. In nucleotides, the CDR3 is TGTGCCAGCAGATCCTACCAAGAGACCCAGTTCTTC. Amino acid sequence: CASRSYQETQFF.

This clonotype appeared a few times. The chain carries TRBV2 and TRBJ2-3; no definite D call. This CDR3 region has 14 residues. Germline V gene lookup returns CDR1 SNHLY and CDR2 FYNNEI. V was clipped by 6 bases and J by 0 bases, with 10 bases between them. CDR3 in amino acids: CASRPSYSTDTQYF. The CDR3 coding sequence is TGTGCCAGCAGACCTAGTTATAGCACAGATACGCAGTATTTT.

The chain couples TRBV7-3 to TRBJ2-1; 15 bases align to TRBD2. The length of the CDR3 is 17 residues. The trim removed 3 bases at V and 7 bases at J, leaving 7 bases unmatched. CDR1 SGHTA and CDR2 FQGTGA come from the germline V gene. As DNA, the CDR3 is TGTGCCAGCAGCTTCATACCCGGGACTAGCGGGAGGAATGAGCAGTTCTTC. It is translated as CASSFIPGTSGRNEQFF.

This clonotype was counted only a few times. The chain combines TRBV21-1 with TRBJ2-3; the table's D call, TRBD1, has no DNA check behind it. TRBV21-1 is a known pseudogene. The CDR3 covers 16 residues. The CDR3 sequence is CASSKTLGQGTDTQYF. The CDR3 region has the DNA TGTGCCAGCAGCAAAACTTTGGGACAGGGCACAGATACGCAGTATTTT.

This clonotype was seen more than once but under ten times. This chain links TRBV25-1 with TRBJ2-1, with 12 bases that match TRBD2. CDR3 size: 16 residues. The V and J ends lost 3 bases and 4 bases, in that order; junction bases with no gene match: 4. Germline CDR1 is MGHDK and CDR2 is SYGVNS. The CDR3: CASSELAGGEYNEQFF. The CDR3 coding sequence is TGTGCCAGCAGTGAGCTAGCGGGAGGGGAATACAATGAGCAGTTCTTC.

The V gene is TRBV6-1, the J gene TRBJ1-4; tentative D call: TRBD1 (6 bases). Germline lookup yields CDR1 MNHNS and CDR2 SASEGT. Trimming removed 0 bases from V and 8 bases from J, with 13 bases in between. The CDR3 is made up of 15 amino acids. Here the CDR3 DNA reads TGTGCCAGCAGTGAAGCGCAAGGGGGAGGAGAAAAACTGTTTTTT. As protein: CASSEAQGGGEKLFF.

This chain uses TRBV5-1 with TRBJ1-1, with unresolved D. Per the germline V gene, CDR1 is SGHRS and CDR2 is YFSETQ. Trimming took 4 bases from V and 1 from J, leaving 17 bases between them. The CDR3 length is 16 residues. The CDR3 loop reads CASSLWPRPANTEAFF. CDR3 sequence (DNA): TGCGCCAGCAGCCTGTGGCCGCGACCGGCGAACACTGAAGCTTTCTTT.

The chain carries TRBV12-3 or TRBV12-4 and TRBJ1-2; the D gene is possibly TRBD1 (6 bases). With 3 bases removed from V and 8 bases from J, the gap between germline ends came to 19 bases. CDR3 length: 15 amino acids. CDR3 DNA: TGTGCCAGCAGTTTTCCGGGGGGCACAGAGAGGGGCTACACCTTC. This encodes CASSFPGGTERGYTF.